What follows describes a single T cell receptor (beta chain). This sample is part of a study of cytomegalovirus exposure and HLA in healthy donors. The length of the CDR3 is 15 residues. The V end lost 0 bases, the J end lost 0 bases, and 7 bases lay between the germline ends. CDR1 SGDLS and CDR2 YYNGEE come from the germline V gene. Produced via immunoSEQ multiplex PCR; TCRdb's table is partial and in-frame only. This sample carries roughly 180,000 clones, around nine tenths of them seen once, and the ten largest clones take roughly 7%. Separate from the 666-subject first cohort was the approximately 120-subject validation cohort, to which the donors belonged.

This chain uses TRBV9 with TRBJ2-1; D is unresolved. The sequence derives from a man in his thirties or forties in good health and CMV-seropositive. The specimen sequenced was PBMCs. CDR3 residues: CASSVDTNSYNEQFF. CDR3 DNA: TGTGCCAGCAGCGTAGACACTAACTCCTACAATGAGCAGTTCTTC.